This TCR beta chain was identified in a study of beta chain features in type 1 diabetes. The CDR3 totals 13 residues. CDR1 is SQVTM, CDR2 ANQGSEA, per germline. The V gene end was trimmed by 6 bases and the J gene end by 5 bases; junction bases not matched to a gene: 9. Investigators reverse transcribed all isolated RNA, so they sequenced expressed TCRB transcripts. Produced via immunoSEQ multiplex PCR; TCRdb's table is partial and in-frame only. The profile shows roughly 160,000 clones, approximately 7.8% of them singletons. To note about this clone: Its target is unknown.

Central memory, naive, regulatory and stem cell-like memory CD4+ cells were sorted by CD45RO/CCR7/CD25/CD127/CD95/CD27. Study observations and caveats: The study found moderately but significantly shorter TCRB CDR3s in all four CD4+ subsets of Type 1 diabetes patients.

The material sequenced was central memory CD4+ T cells from blood. The J gene is TRBJ2-5, the V gene TRBV29-1, with 7 bases fitting TRBD2. This receptor was taken from a woman aged 35 to 49 with type 1 diabetes. The CDR3 DNA sequence: TGCAGCGTCAGCGGGGAAGAGGGGGAGACCCAGTACTTC. Its translation is CSVSGEEGETQYF.